What follows are 32 T cell receptor beta chains derived from one specimen sequenced in a study of T cell changes during pregnancy in multiple sclerosis. The repertoire was sequenced with immunoSEQ multiplex PCR; TCRdb's copy has only in-frame clones and lacks some. The profile shows over 65,000 clones, 91% of them singletons. Sequences were derived from peripheral blood, sampled in the first trimester of pregnancy. The origin of the receptors is a female donor in good health, enrolled as a control in a pregnancy study.

The V and J genes are TRBV19 and TRBJ1-2; D is unresolved. The CDR3 consists of 18 residues. V lost 3 bases and J lost 7, with 27 bases in between. Germline V gives CDR1 LNHDA, CDR2 SQIVND (reference sequence). CDR3 sequence reads: CASSIGPAPSTRNGGYTF. For the CDR3, the DNA is TGTGCCAGTAGTATTGGCCCTGCCCCTAGTACGAGGAATGGTGGCTACACCTTC.

This clone was detected once. The rearrangement joins TRBV2 to TRBJ1-1; D may be TRBD1 (5 bases). The CDR3 has 13 amino acids. V lost 8 bases and J lost 4, with 14 bases in between. CDR1 is SNHLY and CDR2 is FYNNEI in the germline V gene. The CDR3 nucleotides are TGTGCCAGCGTATACCAGGGTCGCACTGAAGCTTTCTTT. Translating it yields CASVYQGRTEAFF.

This clone was observed a single time. This chain links TRBV5-4 with TRBJ2-3; D gene uncertain. CDR3 length equals 15 residues. CDR1 SGHNT and CDR2 YYREEE come from the germline V gene (reference sequence). With 4 bases removed from V and 1 base from J, the gap between germline ends came to 13 bases. The CDR3 nucleotides are TGTGCCAGCAGCCACGGGTCGCTGGGCACAGATACGCAGTATTTT. It translates to CASSHGSLGTDTQYF. The full variable domain, in which reference TRBV5-4 and TRBJ2-3 provide the parts outside the CDR3, is ETGVTQSPTHLIKTRGQQVTLRCSSQSGHNTVSWYQQALGQGPQFIFQYYREEENGRGNFPPRFSGLQFPNYSSELNVNALELDDSALYLCASSHGSLGTDTQYFGPGTRLTVL.

This clone was recorded once. The J gene is TRBJ2-5, the V gene TRBV6-1; a weak D match, TRBD1 (6 bases). The germline V and J ends were trimmed by 4 bases and 5 bases, with 11 bases remaining between them. Germline values: CDR1 MNHNS, CDR2 SASEGT. The CDR3 sequence is 13 residues long. The CDR3 protein is CASSVNRAETQYF. The CDR3 DNA sequence: TGTGCCAGCAGTGTCAACAGGGCTGAGACCCAGTACTTC.

The chain has TRBV19 and TRBJ1-5; tentative D call: TRBD1 (5 bases). Trimming stripped 3 bases from V and 5 bases from J, with 11 bases between. The CDR3 spans 14 residues. The germline CDR1 and CDR2 sequences are LNHDA and SQIVND (reference sequence). CDR3 coding DNA: TGTGCCAGTAGTATGAGGGGAGGGGATCAGCCCCAGCATTTT. Translation: CASSMRGGDQPQHF.

The genes are TRBV7-3 and TRBJ2-3; maybe TRBD1 (6 bases). CDR1 and CDR2 from the germline V gene are SGHTA and FQGTGA. CDR3 length: 14 residues. Trimming cost V 4 bases and J 2 bases, with 10 bases left between them. CDR3 DNA: TGTGCCAGCAGCTACGACAGGTACACAGATACGCAGTATTTT. This codes for CASSYDRYTDTQYF.

The chain is built from TRBV4-1 and TRBJ1-2; TRBD1 aligns across 7 bases. Germline V gives CDR1 MGHRA, CDR2 YSYEKL. This CDR3 contains 15 residues. The V and J ends lost 3 bases and 5 bases, in that order; junction bases with no gene match: 9. The CDR3 DNA follows: TGCGCCAGCAGCCAGGACCCGGGACAGATATATGGCTACACCTTC. This gives the protein CASSQDPGQIYGYTF.

This chain joins TRBV4-1 and TRBJ2-4; no definite D call. Germline CDR1 is MGHRA and CDR2 is YSYEKL. This CDR3 region has 17 residues. The ends were cut back, 0 bases at V and 0 bases at J, with 12 bases in the middle. The CDR3 DNA follows: TGCGCCAGCAGCCAAGAGAGTAGAACTCTAGCCAAAAACATTCAGTACTTC. As protein: CASSQESRTLAKNIQYF.

This chain uses TRBV5-6 with TRBJ2-2, with 8 bases lining up with TRBD1. The V gene end was trimmed by 1 base and the J gene end by 4 bases; junction bases not matched to a gene: 9. This CDR3 region has 17 residues. Germline V gene data show CDR1 as SGHDT and CDR2 as YYEEEE. The CDR3 DNA is TGTGCCAGCAGCTTGAGGCGGACAGGGCGAGTCACCGGGGAGCTGTTTTTT. Amino acids: CASSLRRTGRVTGELFF. The entire variable domain, with the rest obtained from reference TRBV5-6 and TRBJ2-2, is as follows: DAGVTQSPTHLIKTRGQQVTLRCSPKSGHDTVSWYQQALGQGPQFIFQYYEEEERQRGNFPDRFSGHQFPNYSSELNVNALLLGDSALYLCASSLRRTGRVTGELFFGEGSRLTVL.

The chain combines TRBV6-5 with TRBJ1-5, with D perhaps TRBD1 (6 bases). The ends were cut back, 2 bases at V and 6 bases at J, with 14 bases in the middle. The V gene's germline CDR1 is MNHEY and CDR2 SVGAGI. The CDR3 consists of 15 residues. The CDR3 DNA reads as TGTGCCAGCAGTTACGGGTCAGGGGAGGGTCAGCCCCAGCATTTT. Protein sequence: CASSYGSGEGQPQHF.

The chain carries TRBV7-2 and TRBJ2-7; D is unresolved. Per germline, CDR1 SGHTA and CDR2 FQGNSA. The V gene lost 5 bases and the J gene lost 4 bases, with 6 bases spanning the gap. CDR3 length: 11 residues. The CDR3 nucleotides read TGTGCCAGCAGCCCCCGGTACGAGCAGTACTTC. The encoded protein is CASSPRYEQYF.

This rearrangement joins TRBV5-5 to TRBJ1-1; D may be TRBD1 (5 bases). This CDR3 spans 14 amino acids. CDR1 and CDR2 (germline): SGHKS, YYEKEE (reference sequence). Trimming left V 6 bases short and J 0 bases short, with 12 bases between. DNA of the CDR3: TGTGCCAGCAAAGAGGGGACTCTGAACACTGAAGCTTTCTTT. Residues: CASKEGTLNTEAFF. The entire variable domain, with the rest obtained from reference TRBV5-5 and TRBJ1-1, is as follows: DAGVTQSPTHLIKTRGQQVTLRCSPISGHKSVSWYQQVLGQGPQFIFQYYEKEERGRGNFPDRFSARQFPNYSSELNVNALLLGDSALYLCASKEGTLNTEAFFGQGTRLTVV.

The gene calls are TRBV5-8 and TRBJ1-6, with 7 bases identical to TRBD1. V trimming: 2 bases; J trimming: 7 bases; junction bases outside the gene matches: 6. The CDR3 spans 15 residues. Germline V gene data show CDR1 as SGHTS and CDR2 as YDEGEE. The CDR3: CASSFQGGGNSPLHF. As DNA, the CDR3 is TGTGCCAGCAGCTTCCAGGGGGGCGGGAATTCACCCCTCCACTTT.

The chain couples TRBV5-1 to TRBJ2-5; tentatively, D is TRBD1 (6 bases). Germline V gene lookup returns CDR1 SGHRS and CDR2 YFSETQ. Trimming took off 0 bases at V and 0 bases at J, with 9 bases between the two ends. The CDR3 runs to 15 residues. The CDR3 region is CASSLDRAYQETQYF. The DNA for the CDR3 is TGCGCCAGCAGCTTGGACAGGGCGTACCAAGAGACCCAGTACTTC.

The chain recombines TRBV28 with TRBJ1-6; a weak D match, TRBD1 (5 bases). Trimming removed 2 bases from V and 15 bases from J, with 8 bases in between. CDR1 MDHEN and CDR2 SYDVKM come from the germline V gene. CDR3 length: 11 residues. The CDR3 region is CASSLGGGLHF. CDR3 in DNA: TGTGCCAGCAGTTTAGGGGGGGGCCTCCACTTT. Full variable domain (remainder filled in from reference TRBV28 and TRBJ1-6): DVKVTQSSRYLVKRTGEKVFLECVQDMDHENMFWYRQDPGLGLRLIYFSYDVKMKEKGDIPEGYSVSREKKERFSLILESASTNQTSMYLCASSLGGGLHFGNGTRLTVT.

The chain recombines TRBV28 with TRBJ2-3; 7 positions agree with TRBD2. Losses at the gene ends were 2 bases for V and 1 base for J; bases not matched to a gene: 3. CDR3 length equals 15 residues. Germline values: CDR1 MDHEN, CDR2 SYDVKM. The CDR3 protein is CASSLLAAGTDTQYF. CDR3 DNA: TGTGCCAGCAGTTTACTAGCGGCGGGCACAGATACGCAGTATTTT.

The chain is built from TRBV6-5 and TRBJ2-1; TRBD1 might be the D (6 bases). Germline-derived CDR1 and CDR2 are MNHEY and SVGAGI. Trimming took 10 bases from V and 3 from J, leaving 19 bases between them. The length of the CDR3 is 15 residues. The DNA of the CDR3 is TGTGCCACAAGCAGTAATTGGGGGCTCTACAATGAGCAGTTCTTC. Protein sequence: CATSSNWGLYNEQFF.

This clone showed up just a few times. The rearrangement joins TRBV5-1 to TRBJ1-1; perhaps TRBD1 as D (5 bases). V lost 3 bases and J lost 0, with 9 bases in between. This CDR3 comprises 14 residues. Germline lookup yields CDR1 SGHRS and CDR2 YFSETQ. The chain's CDR3 is CASSYRLMNTEAFF. The CDR3 coding sequence is TGCGCCAGCAGCTACAGGCTCATGAACACTGAAGCTTTCTTT.

CDR3 amino acids: CASGLVLSNQPQHF. The DNA of the CDR3 is TGTGCTAGTGGTTTGGTACTCTCGAATCAGCCCCAGCATTTT. The gene calls are TRBV12-5 and TRBJ1-5; D ambiguous. This CDR3 comprises 14 residues. V was trimmed by 0 bases and J by 4 bases, leaving 7 bases between them. Looked up from germline, CDR1 is LGHNT and CDR2 is FRNRAP. The full variable domain, completed using reference TRBV12-5 and TRBJ1-5, is DARVTQTPRHKVTEMGQEVTMRCQPILGHNTVFWYRQTMMQGLELLAYFRNRAPLDDSGMPKDRFSAEMPDATLATLKIQPSEPRDSAVYFCASGLVLSNQPQHFGDGTRLSIL.

The chain is built from TRBV6-5 and TRBJ2-1; 7 nucleotides line up with TRBD1. Germline V gives CDR1 MNHEY, CDR2 SVGAGI. The J segment lost 9 bases and the V segment lost 5 bases, leaving 10 bases of the junction unmatched. The CDR3 contains 14 residues. Written as DNA, the CDR3 is TGTGCCAGCAGTAGGACCAGGGGGATAAGTGAGCAGTTCTTC. Translation: CASSRTRGISEQFF.

The chain joins TRBV5-4 to TRBJ1-2; TRBD1 matches at 8 bases. The J segment lost 8 bases and the V segment lost 8 bases, leaving 17 bases of the junction unmatched. Germline CDR1 SGHNT, CDR2 YYREEE (reference sequence). This CDR3 comprises 15 residues. The CDR3 nucleotides read TGTGCCAGTGGACCATCAGCCTGGACAGGGAACGGCTACACCTTC. Encoded protein: CASGPSAWTGNGYTF.

This chain links TRBV5-4 with TRBJ1-5, with TRBD1 as a possible D gene (5 bases). CDR1 and CDR2 (germline): SGHNT, YYREEE (reference sequence). The germline V and J ends were trimmed by 4 bases and 4 bases, with 12 bases remaining between them. The CDR3 totals 14 residues. CDR3 nucleotides: TGTGCCAGCAGCGAGGGACTGACAAATCAGCCCCAGCATTTT. Protein: CASSEGLTNQPQHF.

The chain links TRBV6-6 to TRBJ1-3, with D uncertain. Germline CDR1 reads MNHNY; CDR2 reads SVGAGI (reference sequence). V gave up 8 bases and J gave up 0 bases, with 14 bases separating them. The CDR3 extends over 15 amino acids. The CDR3 DNA sequence: TGTGCCAGCGGATCGGAGAGGCTCTCTGGAAACACCATATATTTT. As protein: CASGSERLSGNTIYF.

The rearrangement uses TRBV5-6 and TRBJ2-1; no reliable D call. The CDR3 consists of 11 residues. Germline assignment: CDR1 SGHDT and CDR2 YYEEEE. Deletions cut 1 base from V and 9 bases from J, with 5 bases between. CDR3 sequence reads: CASSLSGEQFF. Here the CDR3 DNA reads TGTGCCAGCAGCTTGTCAGGTGAGCAGTTCTTC. Full variable domain (remainder filled in from reference TRBV5-6 and TRBJ2-1): DAGVTQSPTHLIKTRGQQVTLRCSPKSGHDTVSWYQQALGQGPQFIFQYYEEEERQRGNFPDRFSGHQFPNYSSELNVNALLLGDSALYLCASSLSGEQFFGPGTRLTVL.

The V gene is TRBV4-3, the J gene TRBJ2-2, with D maybe TRBD1 (6 bases). CDR3 length equals 16 residues. Germline V CDR1 and CDR2: LGHNA, YSLEER. Trimming left V 4 bases short and J 5 bases short, with 17 bases between. The CDR3, as DNA: TGCGCCAGCAGCCCACAGGGAGAGGTTTCTACCGGGGAGCTGTTTTTT. Encoded protein: CASSPQGEVSTGELFF.

The J gene is TRBJ1-2, the V gene TRBV15; 8 nucleotides match TRBD1. V dropped 4 bases and J dropped 2; count of bases not matched to a gene: 6. This CDR3 has 15 residues. Germline CDR1 reads LNHNV; CDR2 reads YYDKDF (reference sequence). The CDR3 sequence: CATSNDRGVNYGYTF. As DNA, the CDR3 is TGTGCCACCAGCAACGACAGGGGCGTAAACTATGGCTACACCTTC.

This clone was observed once. This chain links TRBV6-5 with TRBJ2-7; no firm D call. Trimming removed 2 bases from V and 5 bases from J, with 10 bases in between. Germline values: CDR1 MNHEY, CDR2 SVGAGI. The CDR3 totals 13 residues. DNA of the CDR3: TGTGCCAGCAGTTACGTCGCCGAGGACGAGCAGTACTTC. Translation: CASSYVAEDEQYF.

The gene calls are TRBV6-1 and TRBJ1-1; 7 bases match TRBD1. Per the germline V gene, CDR1 is MNHNS and CDR2 is SASEGT. The CDR3 has 14 residues. V was clipped by 6 bases and J by 3 bases; unmatched bases: 7. Here the CDR3 DNA reads TGTGCCAGCAGCATCGAGGGGGCGGACACTGAAGCTTTCTTT. Translation: CASSIEGADTEAFF.

The V gene is TRBV29-1, the J gene TRBJ2-2; 7 bases align to TRBD1. Trimming cost V 7 bases and J 4 bases; bases outside gene matches: 12. The CDR3 has 15 residues. The V gene's germline CDR1 is SQVTM and CDR2 ANQGSEA. In DNA form, the CDR3 reads TGCAGCGCTCTCGTTGACAGGGCGGGCACCGGGGAGCTGTTTTTT. Protein sequence: CSALVDRAGTGELFF.

The chain couples TRBV7-2 to TRBJ2-1, with D perhaps TRBD2 (7 bases). The CDR3 runs 16 residues. V gave up 2 bases and J gave up 10 bases, with 21 bases separating them. The V gene's germline CDR1 is SGHTA and CDR2 FQGNSA. The CDR3: CASSLNPGGPAWEQFF. The CDR3 region has the DNA TGTGCCAGCAGCTTAAATCCGGGGGGCCCCGCATGGGAGCAGTTCTTC.

The chain is built from TRBV27 and TRBJ1-2; perhaps TRBD1 as D (6 bases). The CDR3 contains 17 residues. Germline V CDR1 and CDR2: MNHEY, SMNVEV (reference sequence). The V end lost 0 bases, the J end lost 1 base, and 15 bases lay between the germline ends. The CDR3 here is CASSLSKGGKLNYGYTF. The CDR3 DNA follows: TGTGCCAGCAGTTTATCGAAGGGGGGGAAACTTAACTATGGCTACACCTTC.

This clone occurred once. This rearrangement joins TRBV10-3 to TRBJ2-3, with 10 bases lining up with TRBD1. This CDR3 has 14 amino acids. The junction had 6 bases not matched to a gene; V was cut back by 8 bases and J by 4 bases. Germline CDR1 and CDR2: ENHRY and SYGVKD. The CDR3 DNA is TGTGCCATCGACCCGGGACAGGGGTCAGATACGCAGTATTTT. This translates into CAIDPGQGSDTQYF.